The source of this T cell receptor (beta chain) is a study of CD8 T cells in Susac syndrome. This clonotype was observed a single time. Germline CDR1 is KGHDR and CDR2 is SFDVKD. CDR3 size: 12 residues. V lost 3 bases and J 4 bases, leaving 5 bases between the germline ends. Sequencing of TCR beta drew on CD8+ and CD4+ T cells from blood. Multiple sclerosis controls were treatment-naive patients with stable or active relapsing-remitting disease. Reverse transcription used 0.5 to 1 ug RNA and random hexamers. From the immunoSEQ multiplex PCR reads, TCRdb called clonotypes with MiXCR, one entry per CDR3 protein. The sample records around 280,000 distinct CDR3 sequences, just over 90% being singletons.

The sequenced material came from CD4+ T cells from PBMCs. The clonotype originates from a human donor with multiple sclerosis. This chain joins TRBV24-1 and TRBJ2-5; D not resolved. For the CDR3, the DNA is TGTGCCACCAGTGATAGTCGAGAGACCCAGTACTTC. Its translation is CATSDSRETQYF.